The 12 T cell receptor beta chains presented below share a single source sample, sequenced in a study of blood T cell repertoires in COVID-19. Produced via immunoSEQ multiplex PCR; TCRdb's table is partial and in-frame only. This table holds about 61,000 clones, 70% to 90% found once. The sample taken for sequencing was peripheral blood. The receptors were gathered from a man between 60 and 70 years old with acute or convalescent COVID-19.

The CDR3 reads CAWKGLYNEQFF. CDR3 nucleotide sequence: TGTGCCTGGAAGGGGCTCTACAATGAGCAGTTCTTC. V usage is TRBV30 and J usage is TRBJ2-1; maybe TRBD1 (5 bases). The V end was cut by 4 bases, the J end by 3 bases, with 7 bases between. CDR3 length: 12 residues. The germline V gene has CDR1 GTSNPN and CDR2 SVGIG (reference sequence).

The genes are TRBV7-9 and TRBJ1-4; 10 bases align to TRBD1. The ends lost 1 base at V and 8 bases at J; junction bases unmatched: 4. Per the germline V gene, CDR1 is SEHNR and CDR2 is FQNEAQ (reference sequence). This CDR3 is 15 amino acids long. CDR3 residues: CASSLGLGQGEKLFF. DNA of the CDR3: TGTGCCAGCAGCTTAGGCCTGGGACAGGGGGAAAAACTGTTTTTT.

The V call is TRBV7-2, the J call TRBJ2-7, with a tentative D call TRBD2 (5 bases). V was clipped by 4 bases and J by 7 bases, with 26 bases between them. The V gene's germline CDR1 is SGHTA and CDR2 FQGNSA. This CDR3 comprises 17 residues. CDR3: CASSSSPFSRAGEEQYF. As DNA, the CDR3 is TGTGCCAGCAGCTCTAGCCCTTTCAGTCGTGCAGGTGAAGAGCAGTACTTC.

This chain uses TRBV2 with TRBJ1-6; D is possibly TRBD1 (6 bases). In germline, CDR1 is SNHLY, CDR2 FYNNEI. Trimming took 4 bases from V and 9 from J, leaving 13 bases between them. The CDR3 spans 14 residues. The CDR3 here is CASSVGALGSPLHF. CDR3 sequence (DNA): TGTGCCAGCAGTGTGGGGGCGCTTGGTTCACCCCTCCACTTT.

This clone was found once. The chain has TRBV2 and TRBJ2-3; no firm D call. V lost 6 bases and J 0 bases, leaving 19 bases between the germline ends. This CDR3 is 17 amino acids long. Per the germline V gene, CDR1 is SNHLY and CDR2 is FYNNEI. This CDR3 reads CASRQPQLTTSTDTQYF. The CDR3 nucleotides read TGTGCCAGCAGACAACCTCAACTTACTACTAGCACAGATACGCAGTATTTT.

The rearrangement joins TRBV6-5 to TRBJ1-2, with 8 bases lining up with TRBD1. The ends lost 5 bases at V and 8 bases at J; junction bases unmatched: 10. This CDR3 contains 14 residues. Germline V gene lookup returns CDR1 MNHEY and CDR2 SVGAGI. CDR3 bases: TGTGCCAGCAGTCGCAGGACAGGGCCAGGGGGCTACACCTTC. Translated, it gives CASSRRTGPGGYTF.

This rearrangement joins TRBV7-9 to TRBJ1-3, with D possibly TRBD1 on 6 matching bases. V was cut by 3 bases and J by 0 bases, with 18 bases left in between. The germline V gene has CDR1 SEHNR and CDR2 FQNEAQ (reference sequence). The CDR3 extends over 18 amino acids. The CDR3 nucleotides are TGTGCCAGCAGCTTTAAAGCAGGGGCCCTACTCTCTGGAAACACCATATATTTT. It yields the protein CASSFKAGALLSGNTIYF.

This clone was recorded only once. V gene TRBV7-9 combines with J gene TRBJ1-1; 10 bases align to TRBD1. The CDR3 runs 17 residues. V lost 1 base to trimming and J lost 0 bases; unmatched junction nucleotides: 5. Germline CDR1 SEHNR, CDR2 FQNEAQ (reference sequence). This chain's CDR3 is CASSLGDRGHMNTEAFF. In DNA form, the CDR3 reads TGTGCCAGCAGCTTAGGGGACAGGGGTCACATGAACACTGAAGCTTTCTTT.

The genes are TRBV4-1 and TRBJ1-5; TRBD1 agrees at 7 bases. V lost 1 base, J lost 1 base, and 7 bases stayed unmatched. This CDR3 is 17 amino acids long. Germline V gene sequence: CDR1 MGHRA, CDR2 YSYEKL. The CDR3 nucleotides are TGCGCCAGCAGCCAAGCCCCGCCAGGGGGAAGCAATCAGCCCCAGCATTTT. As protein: CASSQAPPGGSNQPQHF.

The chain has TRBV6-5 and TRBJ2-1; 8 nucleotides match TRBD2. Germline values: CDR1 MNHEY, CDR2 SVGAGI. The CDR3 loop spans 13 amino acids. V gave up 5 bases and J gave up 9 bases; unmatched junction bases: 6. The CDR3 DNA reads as TGTGCCAGCAGTCCAACTAGCGGCGGTGAGCAGTTCTTC. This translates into CASSPTSGGEQFF.

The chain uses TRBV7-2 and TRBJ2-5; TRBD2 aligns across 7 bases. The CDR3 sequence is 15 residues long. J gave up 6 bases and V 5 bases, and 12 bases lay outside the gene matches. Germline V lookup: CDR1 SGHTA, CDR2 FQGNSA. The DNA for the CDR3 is TGTGCCAGCAGCGCCGAGACTAGCAGGTTTCAGACCCAGTACTTC. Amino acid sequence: CASSAETSRFQTQYF. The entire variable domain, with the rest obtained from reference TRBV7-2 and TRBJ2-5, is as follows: GAGVSQSPSNKVTEKGKDVELRCDPISGHTALYWYRQSLGQGLEFLIYFQGNSAPDKSGLPSDRFSAERTGGSVSTLTIQRTQQEDSAVYLCASSAETSRFQTQYFGPGTRLLVL.

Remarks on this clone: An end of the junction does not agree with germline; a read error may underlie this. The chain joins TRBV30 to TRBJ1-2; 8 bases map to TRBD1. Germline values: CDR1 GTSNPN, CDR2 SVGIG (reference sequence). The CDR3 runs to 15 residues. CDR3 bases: TGTGCATGGAGTGACGTTAAGACAGGGGCCTATGGCTACACCTTC. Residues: CAWSDVKTGAYGYTF. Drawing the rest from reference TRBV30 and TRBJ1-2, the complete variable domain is SQTIHQWPATLVQPVGSPLSLECTVEGTSNPNLYWYRQAAGRGLQLLFYSVGIGQISSEVPQNLSASRPQDRQFILSSKKLLLSDSGFYLCAWSDVKTGAYGYTFGSGTRLTVV.